Listed below are T cell receptor beta chains from one sample, sequenced in a study of blood T cell repertoires in COVID-19. Assay: immunoSEQ multiplex PCR; the TCRdb copy retains only in-frame clones and omits some. The table has about 300,000 clones, around 88% seen once. Input material: peripheral blood. Source of these receptors: a woman aged 50 to 60 with acute or convalescent COVID-19. Both conserved end residues are part of each CDR3. D genes are given only for firm matches. Only part of the rows carry a size: once, few, many, or a class if the clone is expanded.

v_gene	abundance	j_gene	len	d_gene	CDR3aa	CDR3nt
TRBV5-1	NA	TRBJ1-3	15	NA	CASSFEGSSGNTIYF	TGCGCCAGCAGCTTCGAGGGCAGCTCTGGAAACACCATATATTTT
TRBV2	few	TRBJ2-3	12	NA	CASSEQGDTQYF	TGTGCCAGCAGTGAACAGGGGGATACGCAGTATTTT
TRBV6-2/TRBV6-3	NA	TRBJ1-1	15	NA	CASSRRQVRGTEAFF	TGTGCCAGCAGCCGGAGACAGGTCCGGGGCACTGAAGCTTTCTTT
TRBV2	NA	TRBJ2-3	12	TRBD1	CASTTGGNTQYF	TGTGCCAGCACGACAGGGGGCAATACGCAGTATTTT
TRBV5-1	NA	TRBJ2-5	14	TRBD1	CASSSGTGHETQYF	TGCGCCAGCAGTTCCGGGACAGGGCACGAGACCCAGTACTTC
TRBV7-8	NA	TRBJ1-1	18	TRBD1	CATQPDRGFSVMNTEAFF	TGTGCCACCCAGCCAGACAGGGGGTTCTCCGTCATGAACACTGAAGCTTTCTTT
TRBV30	few	TRBJ1-4	11	NA	CACLGSEKLFF	TGTGCCTGCCTCGGGAGCGAAAAACTGTTTTTT
TRBV18	NA	TRBJ1-4	15	NA	CASSRDTSTNEKLFF	TGTGCCAGCTCACGGGACACCTCAACTAATGAAAAACTGTTTTTT
TRBV5-6	NA	TRBJ2-1	15	TRBD2	CASRGGSTLYNEQFF	TGTGCCAGCAGGGGGGGGAGTACCCTCTACAATGAGCAGTTCTTC
TRBV11-3	NA	TRBJ1-1	13	NA	CASSRQLNTEAFF	TGTGCCAGCAGCCGACAGTTGAACACTGAAGCTTTCTTT
TRBV24-1	NA	TRBJ1-4	14	TRBD1	CATSAGGSIEKLFF	TGTGCCACCAGTGCAGGGGGGAGTATTGAAAAACTGTTTTTT
TRBV5-1	NA	TRBJ2-3	14	NA	CASGGVGTTDTQYF	TGCGCCAGCGGAGGGGTCGGAACTACAGATACGCAGTATTTT
TRBV10-3	NA	TRBJ1-1	12	NA	CAISEWQFEAFF	TGTGCCATCAGTGAGTGGCAGTTTGAAGCTTTCTTT
TRBV19	NA	TRBJ1-4	16	TRBD1	CASSIDKGQGGEKLFF	TGTGCCAGTAGTATAGATAAGGGACAGGGGGGCGAAAAACTGTTTTTT
TRBV6-5	NA	TRBJ2-1	13	TRBD2	CASRRTSDNEQFF	TGTGCCAGCAGGCGGACTAGCGACAATGAGCAGTTCTTC
TRBV7-9	NA	TRBJ1-1	14	NA	CASSLLTRDTEAFF	TGTGCCAGCAGCTTATTGACCAGGGACACTGAAGCTTTCTTT
TRBV4-1	once	TRBJ2-1	15	NA	CASSHDPGRGDEQFF	TGCGCCAGCAGCCATGATCCGGGTCGCGGGGATGAGCAGTTCTTC
TRBV11-2	NA	TRBJ1-2	12	NA	CASSLTSGNYTF	TGTGCCAGCAGCTTAACGAGCGGAAACTACACCTTC
TRBV6-5	NA	TRBJ2-5	12	NA	CASSSGLETQYF	TGTGCCAGCAGTTCAGGGTTAGAGACCCAGTACTTC
TRBV12-5	NA	TRBJ1-1	13	NA	CASAPLMSTEAFF	TGTGCTAGCGCCCCCCTTATGAGCACTGAAGCTTTCTTT
TRBV25-1	once	TRBJ2-3	13	NA	CASTRGSTDTQYF	TGTGCCAGCACCCGCGGGAGCACAGATACGCAGTATTTT
TRBV10-3	NA	TRBJ2-6	17	TRBD2	CATYTGGGFSGANVLTF	TGTGCCACCTACACCGGCGGGGGATTCTCTGGGGCCAACGTCCTGACTTTC
TRBV6-1	NA	TRBJ1-4	15	NA	CASSDYRSTNEKLFF	TGTGCCAGCAGTGATTACAGGTCAACTAATGAAAAACTGTTTTTT
TRBV19	NA	TRBJ1-2	14	TRBD1	CASSPTQGAYGYTF	TGTGCCAGTAGTCCAACACAGGGGGCATATGGCTACACCTTC
TRBV5-4	few	TRBJ2-7	15	NA	CASSHQRASSYEQYF	TGTGCCAGCAGCCACCAGCGGGCCTCTAGCTACGAGCAGTACTTC
TRBV6-1	NA	TRBJ1-3	15	NA	CASSERQGPGNTIYF	TGTGCCAGCAGTGAAAGGCAGGGCCCCGGAAACACCATATATTTT
TRBV3-1/TRBV3-2	NA	TRBJ2-1	16	TRBD2	CASSLTSGGHYNEQFF	TGTGCCAGCAGCCTGACTAGCGGGGGCCACTACAATGAGCAGTTCTTC
TRBV5-4	NA	TRBJ2-5	16	NA	CASSLARQGGQETQYF	TGTGCCAGCAGCCTGGCGAGACAGGGAGGCCAAGAGACCCAGTACTTC
TRBV2	NA	TRBJ2-5	14	NA	CASSPLGAQETQYF	TGTGCCAGCAGCCCCCTGGGGGCCCAAGAGACCCAGTACTTC
TRBV14	NA	TRBJ2-1	14	TRBD1	CASSHTGGNDEQFF	TGTGCCAGCAGCCACACAGGGGGCAACGATGAGCAGTTCTTC
TRBV7-9	NA	TRBJ2-2	14	TRBD1	CASSRGQRTGELFF	TGTGCCAGCAGCCGGGGACAGCGCACCGGGGAGCTGTTTTTT
TRBV5-1	NA	TRBJ2-3	16	NA	CASSLALVAEADTQYF	TGCGCCAGCAGCTTGGCTCTCGTAGCGGAAGCAGATACGCAGTATTTT
TRBV2	NA	TRBJ1-1	14	NA	CASGRGGGNTEAFF	TGTGCCAGCGGGCGGGGGGGAGGTAACACTGAAGCTTTCTTT
TRBV14	NA	TRBJ1-2	18	NA	CASSQDRFETDGFYGYTF	TGTGCCAGCAGCCAAGATAGGTTCGAGACCGACGGGTTCTATGGCTACACCTTC
TRBV12-3/TRBV12-4	NA	TRBJ2-2	13	NA	CASVYSNTGELFF	TGTGCCAGTGTATACTCGAACACCGGGGAGCTGTTTTTT
TRBV19	few	TRBJ1-3	16	NA	CASSIDPPGFGNTIYF	TGTGCCAGTAGTATAGACCCGCCCGGGTTCGGAAACACCATATATTTT
TRBV27	NA	TRBJ2-2	16	TRBD2	CASSTGLWGNTGELFF	TGTGCCAGCAGTACGGGACTATGGGGGAACACCGGGGAGCTGTTTTTT
TRBV9	NA	TRBJ1-1	14	NA	CASSETGLDTEAFF	TGTGCCAGCAGCGAAACAGGGTTGGACACTGAAGCTTTCTTT
TRBV10-3	NA	TRBJ1-1	13	NA	CAISSSGGTEAFF	TGTGCCATCAGCTCCTCCGGGGGGACTGAAGCTTTCTTT
TRBV7-8	NA	TRBJ1-1	14	NA	CASSFDSRNTEAFF	TGTGCCAGCAGCTTTGATTCCAGGAACACTGAAGCTTTCTTT
TRBV27	NA	TRBJ1-2	16	TRBD1	CASSLGPYRGQPGYTF	TGTGCCAGCAGTTTAGGACCATACAGGGGGCAGCCTGGCTACACCTTC
TRBV30	NA	TRBJ2-5	11	TRBD1	CATGQQETQYF	TGTGCCACGGGACAGCAAGAGACCCAGTACTTC
TRBV7-3	NA	TRBJ2-1	15	TRBD2	CASSYREASYNEQFF	TGTGCCAGCAGTTACCGGGAGGCCTCCTACAATGAGCAGTTCTTC
TRBV5-1	few	TRBJ2-3	16	TRBD1	CASSGGTGQSTDTQYF	TGCGCCAGCAGCGGCGGGACAGGGCAATCGACAGATACGCAGTATTTT
TRBV12-5	few	TRBJ1-5	17	NA	CASGGPAGTKVSQPQHF	TGTGCTAGTGGAGGTCCTGCCGGGACTAAAGTCTCTCAGCCCCAGCATTTT
TRBV6-6	NA	TRBJ1-3	16	NA	CASSYSSFGQRGTIYF	TGTGCCAGCAGTTACTCGAGCTTTGGCCAGAGAGGCACCATATATTTT
TRBV6-2/TRBV6-3	NA	TRBJ1-6	14	NA	CASSDPQDNSPLHF	TGTGCCAGCAGCGATCCACAGGATAATTCACCCCTCCACTTT
TRBV6-5	NA	TRBJ1-1	11	TRBD1	CASRTGVAAFF	TGTGCCAGCAGGACAGGGGTAGCAGCTTTCTTT
TRBV9	NA	TRBJ2-7	14	TRBD1	CASGMDRGGGEQYF	TGTGCCAGCGGAATGGACAGGGGTGGGGGCGAGCAGTACTTC
TRBV2	once	TRBJ2-1	15	TRBD2	CASSEKLRGVDEQFF	TGTGCCAGCAGTGAAAAATTGCGGGGGGTGGATGAGCAGTTCTTC
TRBV19	few	TRBJ1-1	11	NA	CASSLFTEAFF	TGTGCCAGTAGTCTCTTCACTGAAGCTTTCTTT
TRBV10-3	NA	TRBJ1-1	13	NA	CAISAEASREAFF	TGTGCCATCAGTGCAGAGGCCAGCCGGGAAGCTTTCTTT
TRBV9	NA	TRBJ2-1	17	TRBD2	CASSVESSGRASNEQFF	TGTGCCAGCAGCGTAGAGTCTAGCGGGAGGGCCTCCAATGAGCAGTTCTTC
TRBV29-1	NA	TRBJ1-2	13	TRBD1	CSARQGLNYGYTF	TGCAGCGCCAGACAGGGCCTTAACTATGGCTACACCTTC
TRBV13	NA	TRBJ1-1	14	TRBD1	CASRTGQGNTEAFF	TGTGCCAGCAGGACGGGACAGGGCAACACTGAAGCTTTCTTT